This entry lists 2 T cell receptor beta chains sequenced from one sample in a study of blood T cell repertoires in COVID-19. Clones were read by immunoSEQ multiplex PCR, and TCRdb kept only the in-frame ones, dropping some. The sample yields about 92,000 clones, around 80% seen once. Sample: peripheral blood. These TCRs come from a man in his forties or fifties who had recovered from COVID-19.

This clone was counted a single time. The chain combines TRBV7-9 with TRBJ2-2; D is ambiguous. This CDR3 is built from 15 residues. Trimming left V 5 bases short and J 2 bases short, with 12 bases between. Germline-derived CDR1 and CDR2 are SEHNR and FQNEAQ (reference sequence). The CDR3 sequence: CASSRDAGNTGELFF. The CDR3 coding sequence is TGTGCCAGCAGCCGCGATGCAGGAAACACCGGGGAGCTGTTTTTT.

This sequence joins TRBV5-1 and TRBJ1-1; D remains ambiguous. The V and J ends lost 2 bases and 4 bases respectively, with 15 bases between them. The germline V gene has CDR1 SGHRS and CDR2 YFSETQ. This CDR3 comprises 15 residues. CDR3 sequence (DNA): TGCGCCAGCAGCTTTCGAGGTAGAGGGAGCACTGAAGCTTTCTTT. Its translation: CASSFRGRGSTEAFF.